These 27 T cell receptor beta chains came from one sample sequenced in a study of tumor-infiltrating lymphocytes in glioblastoma multiforme. TCR beta libraries were built from RNA through three nested multiplex PCR rounds using modified ARM-PCR. TCRdb reprocessed the multiplex PCR reads with MiXCR, giving one entry per CDR3 protein. The sample includes more than 10,000 distinct CDR3 sequences, approximately 72% of them seen just once. Sample: brain tumor tissue. The receptors derive from a male donor with glioblastoma.

This clonotype appeared once. The germline gene is not matched at one end of the junction; a read error may be the cause. The chain employs TRBV20-1 and TRBJ1-6; D is unresolved. In germline, CDR1 is DFQATT, CDR2 SNEGSKA (reference sequence). The length of the CDR3 is 15 residues. The CDR3 region is CSARGLGSVNSPLHF. As DNA, the CDR3 is TGCAGTGCTAGAGGGCTGGGCTCCGTGAATTCACCCCTCCACTTC.

Concerning this clonotype itself: The junction departs from germline at one end; a sequencing error may be responsible. The chain links TRBV12-3 or TRBV12-4 to TRBJ2-2; D may be TRBD1 or TRBD2 (5 bases each). This CDR3 is built from 15 residues. The CDR3 here is CASSLLSGNTGKLFF. CDR3 nucleotides: TGTGCCAGTAGTTTACTTTCAGGGAACACCGGGAAGCTGTTTTTT.

This chain joins TRBV29-1 and TRBJ2-1; TRBD2 aligns across 8 bases. CDR1 and CDR2 (germline): SQVTM, ANQGSEA. This CDR3 spans 12 amino acids. Trimming at V came to 1 base and at J to 15 bases, leaving 8 bases not matched to a gene. CDR3 sequence: CSVEGAGEWRFF. CDR3 nucleotides: TGCAGCGTTGAAGGAGCGGGAGAATGGCGGTTCTTC.

The chain couples TRBV12-3 or TRBV12-4 to TRBJ2-2, with 11 bases matching TRBD2. The V segment lost 6 bases and the J segment 1 base; nucleotides outside the gene matches: 1. This CDR3 spans 15 amino acids. CDR3 loop: CASSLAGGNTGELFF. The CDR3 bases are TGTGCCAGCAGCCTAGCGGGGGGGAACACCGGGGAGCTGTTTTTT.

This clonotype is deemed medium-sized. The chain carries TRBV12-3 or TRBV12-4 and TRBJ2-7, with TRBD1 as a possible D gene (5 bases). V lost 1 base and J 7 bases, leaving 14 bases between the germline ends. This CDR3 has 14 amino acids. The CDR3 DNA follows: TGTGCCAGCAGTTTAGGGGCAGGGATGGGGGAGCAGTACTTC. It is translated as CASSLGAGMGEQYF.

Concerning this clonotype: This may be a read error, as it is one base from a much larger clone. Here the CDR3 reads CASNSYTGDEQYF. The CDR3 DNA reads as TGTGCCAGCAACTCCTATACAGGGGACGAGCAGTACTTC. This chain uses TRBV11-2 with TRBJ2-7; TRBD1 agrees at 7 bases. The germline gives CDR1 SGHAT, CDR2 FQNNGV. CDR3 length: 13 residues. The ends lost 7 bases at V and 5 bases at J; junction bases unmatched: 8.

This clonotype was counted only a few times. The final CDR3 position lacks the conserved phenylalanine or tryptophan, pointing to a likely read error. The gene calls are TRBV4-1 and TRBJ2-3; TRBD2 is a possible D gene (5 bases). Trimming took off 2 bases at V and 5 bases at J, with 11 bases between the two ends. This CDR3 is built from 14 residues. Germline CDR1 reads MGHRA; CDR2 reads YSYEKL. The CDR3 nucleotides read TGCGCCAGCAGCCAATCGGGGTCTGGAGATACGCAGTATTTA. Amino acids: CASSQSGSGDTQYL.

On this clonotype itself: The CDR3 does not close with the conserved phenylalanine or tryptophan, likely indicating a read error. V gene TRBV5-1 combines with J gene TRBJ1-1, with D possibly TRBD1 on 6 matching bases. CDR1 SGHRS and CDR2 YFSETQ come from the germline V gene. This CDR3 has 14 amino acids. Trimming left V 2 bases short and J 6 bases short, with 14 bases between. The CDR3 loop is CASSLEGGKAEAFI. CDR3 in DNA: TGCGCCAGCAGCTTAGAAGGGGGTAAAGCTGAAGCTTTCATT.

Comment on this clonotype: Since the CDR3 does not end with the conserved phenylalanine or tryptophan, this likely comes from a read error. The rearrangement joins TRBV6-5 to TRBJ1-2; possible D gene TRBD1, 6 bases. This CDR3 region has 14 residues. Trimming pared 6 bases from V and 6 bases from J, leaving 17 bases between. Germline lookup yields CDR1 MNHEY and CDR2 SVGAGI. DNA for the CDR3: TGTGCCAGCAGGTGCTACAGGGAAGGCCATGGCTACACCCTC. Translation gives CASRCYREGHGYTL.

Remarks on this clonotype: One end of the junction fails to match germline, which may point to a read error. The genes are TRBV2 and TRBJ2-3; 7 nucleotides line up with TRBD2. This CDR3 is 15 amino acids long. The germline CDR1 and CDR2 sequences are SNHLY and FYNNEI. Here the CDR3 DNA reads TGTGCCAGCAGTCCAAGCGGGGCCCGCACAGATATGCAGTATTTT. Its protein is CASSPSGARTDMQYF.

This clonotype was counted many times. The CDR3 loop is CASRGRTSGFPGGTDTQYF. DNA of the CDR3: TGCGCCAGCAGGGGACGGACTAGCGGGTTCCCTGGTGGGACAGATACGCAGTATTTT. V is TRBV5-1 and J is TRBJ2-3; 11 bases align to TRBD2. V lost 5 bases to trimming and J lost 3 bases; unmatched junction nucleotides: 17. This CDR3 comprises 19 residues. CDR1 SGHRS and CDR2 YFSETQ come from the germline V gene.

Comment on this clonotype: A junction boundary mismatches the germline segment, possibly from a read error. The rearrangement uses TRBV11-2 and TRBJ2-1; D not resolved. The CDR3 has 13 amino acids. In germline, CDR1 is SGHAT, CDR2 FQNNGV. The CDR3 coding sequence is TGTGCCTGCAGCTCGGCAGGAAGCAATGAGCAGTTCTTC. It encodes CACSSAGSNEQFF.

There are a few counts of this clonotype. The chain joins TRBV11-3 to TRBJ2-1; unclear D gene. In germline, CDR1 is SGHNT, CDR2 YENEEA. This CDR3 has 15 amino acids. Trimming removed 5 bases at V and 2 bases at J, with 13 bases between. In DNA form, the CDR3 reads TGTGCCAGCAGCGACTCGACTCCGGCCTACAATGAGCAGTTCTTC. It codes for CASSDSTPAYNEQFF.

The rearrangement joins TRBV12-3 or TRBV12-4 to TRBJ2-1; D unclear. The CDR3 spans 13 residues. Trimming left V 6 bases short and J 2 bases short, with 8 bases between. The CDR3 DNA reads TGTGCCAGCAGCCATGGGACCTACAATGAGCAGTTCTTC. Residues: CASSHGTYNEQFF.

Details on this clonotype: This may be a read error: a much more frequent sequence differs by one nucleotide. The chain joins TRBV3-1 to TRBJ2-1; D assignment may be TRBD1 or TRBD2 (5 bases each). Trimming pared 2 bases from V and 0 bases from J, leaving 14 bases between. This CDR3 spans 17 amino acids. Germline CDR1 reads LGHDT; CDR2 reads YNNKEL (reference sequence). The CDR3: CASSQYGGLYSYNEQFF. The CDR3 DNA reads TGTGCCAGCAGCCAATATGGGGGATTATACTCCTACAATGAGCAGTTCTTC.

Points on this clonotype: At one of its ends the junction is not consistent with the germline gene, which may arise from a read error. This chain connects TRBV20-1 to TRBJ1-3; TRBD1 agrees at 8 bases. CDR1 is DFQATT and CDR2 is SNEGSKA in the germline V gene (reference sequence). The CDR3 has 14 residues. CDR3 sequence reads: CSALTGAIGSTIYF. The CDR3 DNA sequence: TGCAGTGCTCTGACAGGGGCAATTGGAAGCACCATATATTTT.

In the case of this clonotype: The conserved phenylalanine or tryptophan normally closing the CDR3 is absent here, so this likely arose from a read error. Because the CDR3's place on the DNA is in doubt, the DNA is left out and the CDR3 is given as listed by TCRdb. The J gene is TRBJ2-5, the V gene TRBV20-1; TRBD1, the D gene given by the table, was not confirmed from the DNA. CDR1 is DFQATT, CDR2 SNEGSKA, per germline (reference sequence). The CDR3 is 16 amino acids in total, end residues counted. CDR3 residues: CSARDLINRGQETQHY.

This clonotype turned up a few times. The V call is TRBV6-1, the J call TRBJ2-7, with 9 bases identical to TRBD1. The V segment lost 11 bases and the J segment 3 bases; nucleotides outside the gene matches: 5. The CDR3 is 12 residues long. Germline V lookup: CDR1 MNHNS, CDR2 SASEGT. The CDR3 DNA follows: TGTGCCTCATCGGGACAGGGCTACGAGCAGTACTTC. It specifies CASSGQGYEQYF.

Notes on this clonotype: The germline gene is not matched at one end of the junction; a read error may be the cause. The chain carries TRBV4-1 and TRBJ1-2; 9 bases are a match to TRBD1. CDR1 is MGHRA, CDR2 YSYEKL, per germline. The CDR3 totals 14 residues. CDR3: CSSSPRTGDYGYTF. CDR3 nucleotide sequence: TGCTCCAGCAGTCCTCGGACAGGGGACTATGGCTACACCTTC.

This clonotype is medium-sized (0.01 to 0.1%) within its sample. The chain employs TRBV6-6 and TRBJ1-4, with D perhaps TRBD1 (6 bases). Germline V gene lookup returns CDR1 MNHNY and CDR2 SVGAGI (reference sequence). The CDR3 runs 14 residues. Trimming took off 5 bases at V and 8 bases at J, with 15 bases between the two ends. CDR3 coding DNA: TGTGCCAGCAGTCACGGGACATTTCTAGAAAAACTGTTTTTT. Amino acid sequence: CASSHGTFLEKLFF.

CDR3 sequence reads: CASGDRGGETQYF. As DNA, the CDR3 is TGTGCCAGCGGGGACAGGGGGGGAGAGACCCAGTACTTC. This chain links TRBV2 with TRBJ2-5, with 11 bases lining up with TRBD1. V lost 8 bases, J lost 4 bases, and 3 bases stayed unmatched. Germline V gene data show CDR1 as SNHLY and CDR2 as FYNNEI. This CDR3 has 13 residues.

V gene TRBV7-3 combines with J gene TRBJ2-3, with 7 bases that match TRBD1. After removal of 6 bases from V and 4 bases from J, the junction contained 7 bases not matched to a gene. CDR1 and CDR2 from the germline V gene are SGHTA and FQGTGA. The CDR3 length is 14 residues. The CDR3 DNA is TGTGCCAGCAGTTTACAGGGGTATCCAGATACGCAGTATTTT. Protein product: CASSLQGYPDTQYF.

With respect to this clonotype: This is likely a read error, given that the CDR3 carries no conserved phenylalanine or tryptophan at its end. Here the CDR3 reads CACSLGLAGSTDTQYY. For the CDR3, the DNA is TGTGCCTGCAGCTTAGGGCTAGCGGGGAGCACAGATACGCAGTATTAT. V is TRBV11-1 and J is TRBJ2-3, with TRBD2 matching 9 bases. Germline V gene sequence: CDR1 SGHAT, CDR2 FQDESV (reference sequence). The CDR3 consists of 16 residues.

Comment on this clonotype: Because it lacks the conserved phenylalanine or tryptophan at the end, this CDR3 is likely a read error. The chain is built from TRBV2 and TRBJ2-2, with 11 bases that match TRBD2. Germline V gene data show CDR1 as SNHLY and CDR2 as FYNNEI. Unmatched junction bases numbered 3, after V lost 3 bases and J lost 0 bases. This CDR3 spans 17 amino acids. The CDR3 DNA reads as TGTGCCAGCAGTGATGCTAGCGGGGGGTCGAACACCGGGGAGCTGTTTTTG. Protein product: CASSDASGGSNTGELFL.

The chain carries TRBV4-1 and TRBJ2-3, with D possibly being TRBD1 (5 bases). The CDR3 runs 14 residues. V gave up 0 bases and J gave up 1 base, with 5 bases separating them. Germline V CDR1 and CDR2: MGHRA, YSYEKL. In DNA form, the CDR3 reads TGCGCCAGCAGCCAAGAACAGGGCACAGATACGCAGTATTTT. Protein sequence: CASSQEQGTDTQYF.

The rearrangement uses TRBV20-1 and TRBJ2-3; 10 bases are a match to TRBD2. In germline, CDR1 is DFQATT, CDR2 SNEGSKA (reference sequence). Trimming took 7 bases from V and 2 from J; bases not matched to a gene: 6. The CDR3 consists of 14 residues. The CDR3 loop reads CSVLAGETTDTQYF. The CDR3 DNA reads TGCAGTGTTCTAGCGGGAGAGACCACAGATACGCAGTATTTT.

Sample share makes this clonotype medium-sized (0.01 to 0.1%). This chain connects TRBV7-8 to TRBJ1-5; a possible D gene is TRBD1 (5 bases). CDR3 length: 19 residues. The germline V gene has CDR1 SGHVS and CDR2 FQNEAQ. Trimming pared 1 base from V and 0 bases from J, leaving 19 bases between. CDR3 nucleotides: TGTGCCAGCAGCTTAGGAGGGCCAGGGAGGATTTATAGCAATCAGCCCCAGCATTTT. It encodes CASSLGGPGRIYSNQPQHF.